The 16 T cell receptor beta chains below all came from one sample that was sequenced in a study of T-cell reconstitution after alpha-beta-depleted transplantation in children. Unique molecular identifiers were used to barcode this TCRbeta library. TCRdb recomputed calls from the PCR reads with MiXCR, one row per CDR3 protein. In the table there are some 350,000 distinct CDR3 sequences, 9% to 12% of which are singletons. This specimen was PBMCs from the stem cell graft donor, taken from the stem cell graft. These receptors were obtained from a human donor who donated a stem cell graft to a child with acute lymphoblastic leukemia.

This clonotype has just a few counts. The rearrangement joins TRBV25-1 to TRBJ2-7, with D tentatively TRBD1 (6 bases). Trimming left V 8 bases short and J 3 bases short, with 11 bases between. CDR3 length: 12 residues. CDR1 is MGHDK, CDR2 SYGVNS, per germline. CDR3 sequence: CASRDTYYEQYF. CDR3 sequence (DNA): TGTGCCAGCCGGGACACTTACTACGAGCAGTACTTC.

This clonotype turned up a few times. This chain connects TRBV21-1 to TRBJ2-2; the D call TRBD2 from the table was never checked on the DNA. TRBV21-1 represents a pseudogene. This CDR3 is 16 amino acids long. CDR3 coding DNA: TGTGCCAGCAGAGGCCTTCCACCGTTAAACACCGGGGAGCTGTTTTTT. This sequence encodes CASRGLPPLNTGELFF.

This clonotype was detected a few times. This chain connects TRBV5-4 to TRBJ2-5, with 7 bases fitting TRBD2. From germline, CDR1 is SGHNT and CDR2 YYREEE (reference sequence). After removal of 4 bases from V and 5 bases from J, the junction contained 11 bases not matched to a gene. This CDR3 has 15 amino acids. The CDR3 bases are TGTGCCAGCAGCCCTTCTGCGGGAGTAGGGGAGACCCAGTACTTC. This sequence encodes CASSPSAGVGETQYF.

Only a few counts were recorded for this clonotype. This rearrangement joins TRBV20-1 to TRBJ2-5; 9 bases fit TRBD1. This CDR3 has 17 residues. The junction had 16 bases not matched to a gene; V was cut back by 3 bases and J by 5 bases. Germline V gives CDR1 DFQATT, CDR2 SNEGSKA (reference sequence). The CDR3 reads CSASSNFPGQGSETQYF. CDR3 DNA sequence: TGCAGTGCTAGTTCAAATTTCCCGGGACAGGGTAGTGAGACCCAGTACTTC.

The V call is TRBV20-1, the J call TRBJ1-2; D unclear. The V end lost 0 bases, the J end lost 3 bases, and 11 bases lay between the germline ends. CDR3 size: 14 residues. CDR1 DFQATT and CDR2 SNEGSKA come from the germline V gene (reference sequence). The CDR3 DNA reads TGCAGTGCTAGAGATGGAACATCCGACTATGGCTACACCTTC. This sequence encodes CSARDGTSDYGYTF.

The V call is TRBV5-5, the J call TRBJ2-2; 8 nucleotides line up with TRBD2. Germline trimming cut 4 bases from V and 1 base from J; bases unmatched to any gene: 6. The germline V gene encodes CDR1 SGHKS and CDR2 YYEKEE (reference sequence). The CDR3 sequence is 16 residues long. The CDR3, as DNA: TGTGCCAGCAGCCTCTCCGGGGGGGAGAACACCGGGGAGCTGTTTTTT. Protein: CASSLSGGENTGELFF.

The chain links TRBV7-9 to TRBJ2-7, with 10 positions matching TRBD2. With 4 bases clipped from V and 2 bases from J, the junction kept 5 bases outside the gene matches. The CDR3 has 15 amino acids. Germline V gene data show CDR1 as SEHNR and CDR2 as FQNEAQ (reference sequence). CDR3 bases: TGTGCCAGCAGCTCTAGCGGGAGCCTCCCCTACGAGCAGTACTTC. It codes for CASSSSGSLPYEQYF.

This clonotype was found a few times. This chain links TRBV7-9 with TRBJ1-2, with D unclear. Trimming left V 2 bases short and J 3 bases short, with 13 bases between. The CDR3 is 15 amino acids. Looked up from germline, CDR1 is SEHNR and CDR2 is FQNEAQ (reference sequence). CDR3 in DNA: TGTGCCAGCAGCTTATCCCGGGAACCCTACTATGGCTACACCTTC. Translation: CASSLSREPYYGYTF.

This clonotype was observed a handful of times. This rearrangement joins TRBV7-6 to TRBJ2-7; either TRBD1 or TRBD2 may fit D (7 bases each). Per germline, CDR1 SGHVS and CDR2 FNYEAQ. The CDR3 length is 16 residues. V lost 0 bases, J lost 4 bases, and 16 bases lay in between. Here the CDR3 DNA reads TGTGCCAGCAGCTTAGCGTGGGGAGGGGGCGAATACGAGCAGTACTTC. This translates into CASSLAWGGGEYEQYF. Filled out from reference TRBV7-6 and TRBJ2-7, the complete variable domain reads GAGVSQSPRYKVTKRGQDVALRCDPISGHVSLYWYRQALGQGPEFLTYFNYEAQQDKSGLPNDRFSAERPEGSISTLTIQRTEQRDSAMYRCASSLAWGGGEYEQYFGPGTRLTVT.

This clonotype occurred many times. The CDR3 protein is CASSGGLTPGNTIYF. DNA for the CDR3: TGTGCCAGCAGTGGAGGCCTAACTCCAGGAAACACCATATATTTT. The chain combines TRBV12-3 or TRBV12-4 with TRBJ1-3; D is undetermined. Trimming took 5 bases from V and 4 from J, leaving 15 bases between them. There are 15 residues in the CDR3.

The V and J genes are TRBV12-3 or TRBV12-4 and TRBJ1-2; 8 bases map to TRBD1. This CDR3 region has 14 residues. Unmatched junction bases numbered 7, after V lost 7 bases and J lost 3 bases. CDR3 amino acids: CASIEDREDYGYTF. Written as DNA, the CDR3 is TGTGCCAGCATCGAGGACAGGGAGGACTATGGCTACACCTTC.

Ten or more counts support this clonotype. The chain is built from TRBV9 and TRBJ2-5, with TRBD2 identical over 9 bases. The CDR3 runs 16 residues. Per germline, CDR1 SGDLS and CDR2 YYNGEE. V was pared by 2 bases and J by 5 bases, with 10 bases of the junction left unmatched. The CDR3 bases are TGTGCCAGCAGCGTTTCTGCCCTGAGCGGGAGGGAGACCCAGTACTTC. Protein sequence: CASSVSALSGRETQYF.

This clonotype was observed at least ten times. The chain combines TRBV7-9 with TRBJ2-1; 9 bases align to TRBD1. The CDR3 has 15 amino acids. Per the germline V gene, CDR1 is SEHNR and CDR2 is FQNEAQ (reference sequence). V lost 5 bases and J lost 6; bases outside the gene matches: 8. CDR3 DNA: TGTGCCAGCAGCGAAGGACAGGGGATGGGCAATGAGCAGTTCTTC. It translates to CASSEGQGMGNEQFF.

This clonotype was counted at least ten times. The chain is built from TRBV30 and TRBJ2-5, with D uncertain. V lost 3 bases and J lost 0, with 2 bases in between. This CDR3 is built from 11 residues. Germline CDR1 GTSNPN, CDR2 SVGIG (reference sequence). The CDR3: CAWRNQETQYF. CDR3 nucleotides: TGTGCCTGGAGGAACCAAGAGACCCAGTACTTC.

This chain joins TRBV7-2 and TRBJ1-5, with D tentatively TRBD1 (5 bases). Trimming removed 6 bases from V and 4 bases from J, with 16 bases in between. This CDR3 has 15 amino acids. CDR1 SGHTA and CDR2 FQGNSA come from the germline V gene. In DNA, the CDR3 is TGTGCCAGCAGGGCTGGACCACCAGGGAATCAGCCCCAGCATTTT. Its protein product is CASRAGPPGNQPQHF.

This chain joins TRBV12-3 or TRBV12-4 and TRBJ1-1; D is possibly TRBD1 (6 bases). The CDR3 has 15 amino acids. With 6 bases removed from V and 0 bases from J, the gap between germline ends came to 14 bases. The chain's CDR3 is CASRIRDRLNTEAFF. The CDR3 DNA reads TGTGCCAGCAGAATAAGAGACAGGCTGAACACTGAAGCTTTCTTT.